The clone carrying this TCR beta chain showed up just once. Its target is not known. Germline CDR1 MNHEY, CDR2 SVGAGI. With V trimmed by 6 bases and J by 6 bases, 9 bases remained unmatched. This CDR3 is built from 15 residues. The data were taken from a study of T cell responses to AZD1222 COVID-19 vaccine. For the study at large: Second-dose recipients at about 4 or about 12 weeks were treated as one pooled group.

Whole-study findings and limits: There were mostly white British donors and more females than males, and clonal diversity was possibly underestimated. Spike-specific TCR breadth and depth went up after people got two AZD1222 doses. Baseline seropositivity characterized only a handful of AZD1222 recipients.

Here immunoSEQ multiplex PCR was the method, and the copy in TCRdb shows in-frame clones only, minus some. The data contain 150,000 to 200,000 clones, around 93% of them seen just once; the ten biggest clones take up roughly 8.4%. This chain joins TRBV6-5 and TRBJ2-1, with 9 bases fitting TRBD2. This specimen consisted of peripheral blood, obtained on day 0 of AZD1222 vaccination. This clonotype was sampled from an adult in good health. The CDR3 sequence is CASRHSGSRGNEQFF. In DNA form, the CDR3 reads TGTGCCAGCAGGCATAGCGGGAGTAGAGGCAATGAGCAGTTCTTC.